The sequence of this TCR beta chain was determined in a study of cytomegalovirus exposure and HLA in healthy donors. Points from the study as a whole: On later analysis, the bulk of CMV-associated TCR beta chains appeared to be HLA-restricted. Investigators reported fewer than 200 TCR beta chains as tied to cytomegalovirus. Common viral pathogens seemed, in a later analysis, to connect with several of the most significant clusters.

Concerning this clone itself: Its antigen remains unknown.

V lost 6 bases to trimming and J lost 0 bases, with 12 bases between them. This CDR3 has 16 amino acids. The germline V gene encodes CDR1 LNHDA and CDR2 SQIVND (reference sequence). All donors participated as healthy donors of bone marrow. Primers included in the PCR were 60 Vbeta and 13 Jbeta primers. Only in-frame clones appear in the TCRdb table, and some are missing; sequencing was by immunoSEQ multiplex PCR. The sample yields 150,000 to 200,000 clones, about 85% seen once. The chain joins TRBV19 to TRBJ2-6; D gene unclear. The TCR originated in a man in his fifties in good health and CMV-seronegative. Sample: PBMCs. Here the CDR3 DNA reads TGTGCCAGTAGCCTACTTCGTCTCTCTGGGGCCAACGTCCTGACTTTC. Its translation: CASSLLRLSGANVLTF.